These 28 T cell receptor beta chains originate from one sample sequenced in a study of blood T cell repertoires in COVID-19. The method was immunoSEQ multiplex PCR; TCRdb's version includes in-frame clones alone and lacks a portion of them. The sample has fewer than 120,000 clones; 80% to 90% are singletons. The sequenced material came from peripheral blood. Source of these receptors: a woman aged 60-75 years with acute or convalescent COVID-19.

This chain connects TRBV4-3 to TRBJ2-7; weak D call: TRBD2 (6 bases). Trimming took off 9 bases at V and 0 bases at J, with 9 bases between the two ends. CDR1 is LGHNA and CDR2 is YSLEER in the germline V gene. The CDR3 spans 12 residues. CDR3 amino acids: CASPGVSYEQYF. CDR3 DNA: TGCGCCAGTCCGGGGGTCTCCTACGAGCAGTACTTC.

This clone was recorded a few times. The V and J genes are TRBV9 and TRBJ1-6, with D possibly being TRBD1 (5 bases). There are 13 residues in the CDR3. V was pared by 3 bases and J by 5 bases, with 6 bases between. Germline CDR1 is SGDLS and CDR2 is YYNGEE. The CDR3 region has the DNA TGTGCCAGCAGCGGGGGGGATAATTCACCCCTCCACTTT. This encodes CASSGGDNSPLHF.

This rearrangement joins TRBV4-2 to TRBJ2-6; D not certain. Germline CDR1 LGHNA, CDR2 YNFKEQ. Trimming took off 0 bases at V and 0 bases at J, with 6 bases between the two ends. The CDR3 runs 16 residues. Here the CDR3 DNA reads TGTGCCAGCAGCCAAGATTCCAACTCTGGGGCCAACGTCCTGACTTTC. Amino acids: CASSQDSNSGANVLTF.

A remark on this clone: Other nucleotide sequences from this sample produce the same CDR3. This rearrangement joins TRBV3-1 (or the pseudogene TRBV3-2) to TRBJ1-2; D gene uncertain. There are 12 residues in the CDR3. Trimming cost V 1 base and J 3 bases, with 3 bases left between them. Per germline, CDR1 LGHDT and CDR2 YNNKEL (reference sequence). The DNA for the CDR3 is TGTGCCAGCAGCCAAGGAGACTATGGCTACACCTTC. Its protein product is CASSQGDYGYTF.

The V and J genes are TRBV6-5 and TRBJ1-1, with a possible D match to TRBD1 (6 bases). Germline CDR1 and CDR2: MNHEY and SVGAGI. The CDR3 length is 14 residues. V lost 7 bases and J lost 6, with 18 bases in between. The CDR3 loop reads CASISEGGNAEAFF. CDR3 coding DNA: TGTGCCAGCATCAGCGAGGGGGGGAATGCTGAAGCTTTCTTT.

The V call is TRBV27, the J call TRBJ1-1; a weak D match, TRBD1 (6 bases). This CDR3 has 12 residues. V was cut by 6 bases and J by 5 bases, with 10 bases left in between. Germline V lookup: CDR1 MNHEY, CDR2 SMNVEV (reference sequence). The CDR3 DNA is TGTGCCAGCAGACAAGGGGGTACTGAAGCTTTCTTT. This codes for CASRQGGTEAFF.

V and J are TRBV19 and TRBJ1-1; 12 bases fit TRBD1. The CDR3 loop spans 13 amino acids. Losses at the gene ends were 7 bases for V and 14 bases for J; bases not matched to a gene: 11. Germline-derived CDR1 and CDR2 are LNHDA and SQIVND (reference sequence). CDR3 DNA sequence: TGTGCCAGTAACGCGGGACAGGGGGCCCGTCTGTTCTTT. This translates into CASNAGQGARLFF.

V gene TRBV2 combines with J gene TRBJ1-2; a possible D gene is TRBD1 (5 bases). Trimming cost V 1 base and J 7 bases, with 10 bases left between them. Germline CDR1 and CDR2: SNHLY and FYNNEI. CDR3 length: 13 amino acids. CDR3 loop: CASSEGRAFGYTF. CDR3 nucleotides: TGTGCCAGCAGTGAAGGCAGGGCTTTTGGCTACACCTTC. Using reference TRBV2 and TRBJ1-2 for the parts outside the CDR3, the full variable domain is EPEVTQTPSHQVTQMGQEVILRCVPISNHLYFYWYRQILGQKVEFLVSFYNNEISEKSEIFDDQFSVERPDGSNFTLKIRSTKLEDSAMYFCASSEGRAFGYTFGSGTRLTVV.

The gene calls are TRBV7-9 and TRBJ1-6, with 9 bases identical to TRBD1. This CDR3 spans 15 amino acids. The junction had 4 bases not matched to a gene; V was cut back by 2 bases and J by 8 bases. Germline V CDR1 and CDR2: SEHNR, FQNEAQ (reference sequence). The CDR3 nucleotides are TGTGCCAGCAGCTTACTACAGGGGGCAGATTCACCCCTCCACTTT. Residues: CASSLLQGADSPLHF.

This clone appeared many times. The chain employs TRBV29-1 and TRBJ1-1; 9 positions agree with TRBD1. The CDR3 covers 14 residues. J gave up 6 bases and V 4 bases, and 9 bases lay outside the gene matches. Germline loops: CDR1 SQVTM, CDR2 ANQGSEA. CDR3: CSVVPGQGRAEAFF. The CDR3 DNA is TGCAGCGTTGTCCCGGGACAGGGCAGGGCTGAAGCTTTCTTT.

The chain couples TRBV2 to TRBJ2-2; D is possibly TRBD1 (6 bases). The CDR3 is made up of 13 amino acids. V lost 8 bases and J lost 7, with 14 bases in between. Germline CDR1 SNHLY, CDR2 FYNNEI. Here the CDR3 reads CASGTREIGELFF. CDR3 bases: TGTGCCAGCGGGACAAGAGAAATCGGGGAGCTGTTTTTT.

The chain has TRBV4-3 and TRBJ1-4; TRBD1 might be the D (6 bases). Between the trimmed V and J ends, which lost 0 bases and 6 bases, there was a span of 14 bases. The CDR3 contains 16 residues. In germline, CDR1 is LGHNA, CDR2 YSLEER. In nucleotides, the CDR3 is TGCGCCAGCAGCCAAGATTTGTACAGGGTCGATGAAAAACTGTTTTTT. This gives the protein CASSQDLYRVDEKLFF.

The chain is built from TRBV5-4 and TRBJ2-1, with D maybe TRBD2 (5 bases). Germline CDR1 SGHNT, CDR2 YYREEE (reference sequence). The CDR3 is 16 amino acids. The germline V and J ends were trimmed by 4 bases and 2 bases, with 16 bases remaining between them. The CDR3: CASSPNIGSPYNEQFF. The CDR3 region has the DNA TGTGCCAGCAGCCCAAATATAGGGAGCCCCTACAATGAGCAGTTCTTC. Using reference TRBV5-4 and TRBJ2-1 for the parts outside the CDR3, the full variable domain is ETGVTQSPTHLIKTRGQQVTLRCSSQSGHNTVSWYQQALGQGPQFIFQYYREEENGRGNFPPRFSGLQFPNYSSELNVNALELDDSALYLCASSPNIGSPYNEQFFGPGTRLTVL.

The chain couples TRBV13 to TRBJ1-1; D remains ambiguous. This CDR3 is built from 14 residues. Per germline, CDR1 PRHDT and CDR2 FYEKMQ (reference sequence). Deletions cut 5 bases from V and 5 bases from J, with 15 bases between. This CDR3 reads CASSRSAGWTEAFF. The CDR3 bases are TGTGCCAGCAGCCGATCTGCGGGATGGACTGAAGCTTTCTTT.

This clone was seen more than once but under ten times. J is TRBJ2-7 and V is TRBV5-1, with 9 bases that match TRBD1. CDR3 length: 13 amino acids. CDR1 is SGHRS, CDR2 YFSETQ, per germline. The ends lost 8 bases at V and 7 bases at J; junction bases unmatched: 10. The CDR3 DNA sequence: TGCGCCAGTACCCGGGACAGGGCGGGAGAGCAGTACTTC. Amino acid sequence: CASTRDRAGEQYF. The whole variable domain, filled in from reference TRBV5-1 and TRBJ2-7, reads KAGVTQTPRYLIKTRGQQVTLSCSPISGHRSVSWYQQTPGQGLQFLFEYFSETQRNKGNFPGRFSGRQFSNSRSEMNVSTLELGDSALYLCASTRDRAGEQYFGPGTRLTVT.

This clone was observed a few times. V gene TRBV11-3 combines with J gene TRBJ2-1, with a possible D match to TRBD1 (6 bases). The CDR3 runs to 15 residues. V lost 5 bases and J 2 bases, leaving 13 bases between the germline ends. Germline-derived CDR1 and CDR2 are SGHNT and YENEEA. CDR3 sequence reads: CASSPRDITYNEQFF. The CDR3 DNA reads as TGTGCCAGCAGCCCCCGGGACATCACCTACAATGAGCAGTTCTTC. The whole variable domain, filled in from reference TRBV11-3 and TRBJ2-1, reads EAGVVQSPRYKIIEKKQPVAFWCNPISGHNTLYWYLQNLGQGPELLIRYENEEAVDDSQLPKDRFSAERLKGVDSTLKIQPAELGDSAVYLCASSPRDITYNEQFFGPGTRLTVL.

The CDR3 loop reads CASSENQGAREQFF. The CDR3 DNA reads as TGTGCCAGCAGCGAAAACCAGGGGGCGAGGGAGCAGTTCTTC. The chain uses TRBV7-9 and TRBJ2-1, with 8 bases that match TRBD1. Germline loops: CDR1 SEHNR, CDR2 FQNEAQ (reference sequence). The V segment lost 5 bases and the J segment 10 bases; nucleotides outside the gene matches: 10. The CDR3 consists of 14 residues.

The V gene is TRBV5-1, the J gene TRBJ2-7; maybe TRBD1 (6 bases). V was cut by 4 bases and J by 1 base, with 12 bases left in between. Looked up from germline, CDR1 is SGHRS and CDR2 is YFSETQ. There are 14 residues in the CDR3. The CDR3, as DNA: TGCGCCAGCAGCCCTCAGGGGCCGTCCTACGAGCAGTACTTC. Translating gives CASSPQGPSYEQYF.

The chain carries TRBV27 and TRBJ1-2; D may be TRBD1 (5 bases). Germline values: CDR1 MNHEY, CDR2 SMNVEV (reference sequence). V was trimmed by 5 bases and J by 4 bases, leaving 20 bases between them. The CDR3 covers 16 residues. The CDR3 loop reads CASSPGGTNLFYGYTF. For the CDR3, the DNA is TGTGCCAGCAGTCCGGGGGGAACCAATCTCTTCTATGGCTACACCTTC.

The gene calls are TRBV5-6 and TRBJ1-1; D perhaps matches TRBD1 (5 bases). V dropped 1 base and J dropped 3 bases, with 10 bases sitting between them. CDR3 length equals 14 residues. Germline lookup yields CDR1 SGHDT and CDR2 YYEEEE. CDR3 sequence reads: CASSLLGQDTEAFF. CDR3 coding DNA: TGTGCCAGCAGCTTGCTGGGGCAGGACACTGAAGCTTTCTTT.

The chain recombines TRBV18 with TRBJ2-6, with 11 positions matching TRBD1. The CDR3 runs 17 residues. J gave up 4 bases and V 6 bases, and 8 bases lay outside the gene matches. Germline V lookup: CDR1 KGHSH, CDR2 LQKENI. The CDR3 DNA is TGTGCCAGCTCCTCCGGGACAGGGGGAACGGGGGCCAACGTCCTGACTTTC. Protein sequence: CASSSGTGGTGANVLTF.

The rearrangement links TRBV19 to TRBJ1-6; D is perhaps TRBD1 (6 bases). This CDR3 contains 15 residues. Trimming removed 9 bases from V and 4 bases from J, with 16 bases in between. Germline V gives CDR1 LNHDA, CDR2 SQIVND (reference sequence). CDR3 nucleotides: TGTGCCAGCCTTGACAGGATTGGTTATAATTCACCCCTCCACTTT. This sequence encodes CASLDRIGYNSPLHF.

V gene TRBV7-2 combines with J gene TRBJ1-2; D is undetermined. CDR1 is SGHTA and CDR2 is FQGNSA in the germline V gene. The CDR3 covers 12 residues. V lost 1 base, J lost 7 bases, and 7 bases lay in between. The CDR3 protein is CASSLGHGGYTF. CDR3 sequence (DNA): TGTGCCAGCAGCTTAGGACATGGTGGCTACACCTTC.

V gene TRBV5-4 combines with J gene TRBJ2-1; the match to TRBD2 covers 12 bases. The germline gives CDR1 SGHNT, CDR2 YYREEE (reference sequence). V trimming: 4 bases; J trimming: 0 bases; junction bases outside the gene matches: 5. This CDR3 spans 17 amino acids. CDR3 amino acids: CASSASGGAASYNEQFF. CDR3 nucleotides: TGTGCCAGCAGCGCTAGCGGGGGGGCCGCCTCCTACAATGAGCAGTTCTTC.

This clone was observed once. This sequence joins TRBV7-3 and TRBJ1-6; D call uncertain. Looked up from germline, CDR1 is SGHTA and CDR2 is FQGTGA. V gave up 3 bases and J gave up 6 bases, with 3 bases separating them. The CDR3 contains 12 residues. Here the CDR3 DNA reads TGTGCCAGCAGCTTCGGTAATTCACCCCTCCACTTT. It encodes CASSFGNSPLHF.

This chain uses TRBV4-3 with TRBJ1-6, with D maybe TRBD1 (5 bases). The CDR3 runs 16 residues. Trimming stripped 0 bases from V and 9 bases from J, with 15 bases between. The germline V gene encodes CDR1 LGHNA and CDR2 YSLEER. The CDR3 bases are TGCGCCAGCAGCCAAGATCCCGGCCAGGGAGGTTCACCCCTCCACTTT. Translated, it gives CASSQDPGQGGSPLHF.

The chain recombines TRBV5-6 with TRBJ2-7; D remains ambiguous. Per the germline V gene, CDR1 is SGHDT and CDR2 is YYEEEE. Trimming removed 4 bases at V and 4 bases at J, with 9 bases between. The CDR3 loop spans 12 amino acids. For the CDR3, the DNA is TGTGCCAGCAGCCCAGGTGGTTACGAGCAGTACTTC. Encoded protein: CASSPGGYEQYF.

The genes are TRBV30 and TRBJ2-1; D possibly corresponds to TRBD1 (6 bases). CDR3 length equals 13 residues. Germline V lookup: CDR1 GTSNPN, CDR2 SVGIG (reference sequence). The V end lost 3 bases, the J end lost 3 bases, and 9 bases lay between the germline ends. In DNA form, the CDR3 reads TGTGCCTGGAGAGGGACATACTACAATGAGCAGTTCTTC. Its protein product is CAWRGTYYNEQFF.